These 18 T cell receptor beta chains were all obtained from the same sample, sequenced in a study of blood T cell repertoires in COVID-19. TCRdb keeps only in-frame clones here, not all; method: immunoSEQ multiplex PCR. The sample holds approximately 200,000 clones, approximately 87% seen once. Sequencing used peripheral blood. Receptors were obtained from an older person with COVID-19, enrolled during active disease.

The chain joins TRBV7-2 to TRBJ2-7; D ambiguous. This CDR3 contains 14 residues. Germline CDR1 is SGHTA and CDR2 is FQGNSA. V was trimmed by 1 base and J by 2 bases, leaving 9 bases between them. The CDR3: CASSLEARTYEQYF. The CDR3 DNA sequence: TGTGCCAGCAGCTTAGAGGCCAGGACCTACGAGCAGTACTTC.

Here the CDR3 DNA reads TGCGCCAGCAGCCAAACCCGGGACTCTGGAAACACCATATATTTT. The encoded protein is CASSQTRDSGNTIYF. This sequence joins TRBV4-1 and TRBJ1-3, with D uncertain. This CDR3 is built from 15 residues. Trimming took 2 bases from V and 0 from J, leaving 8 bases between them. Germline V gives CDR1 MGHRA, CDR2 YSYEKL.

V gene TRBV7-2 combines with J gene TRBJ1-5, with 9 bases that match TRBD1. Per the germline V gene, CDR1 is SGHTA and CDR2 is FQGNSA. The CDR3 is made up of 14 amino acids. V trimming: 5 bases; J trimming: 6 bases; junction bases outside the gene matches: 5. The DNA of the CDR3 is TGTGCCAGCAGCATACAGGGGGCCGTTCAGCCCCAGCATTTT. This gives the protein CASSIQGAVQPQHF.

The chain recombines TRBV27 with TRBJ1-2, with D perhaps matching TRBD1 (6 bases). The CDR3 is 13 residues long. Germline CDR1 is MNHEY and CDR2 is SMNVEV (reference sequence). V lost 3 bases and J lost 4, with 9 bases in between. CDR3 bases: TGTGCCAGCAGTTTGACAGGAGTCTATGGCTACACCTTC. Amino acid sequence: CASSLTGVYGYTF.

This clone appeared a few times. The V gene is TRBV6-2 or TRBV6-3, the J gene TRBJ2-7; 8 bases fit TRBD1. This CDR3 has 13 amino acids. Trimming took 5 bases from V and 7 from J; bases not matched to a gene: 7. The germline CDR1 and CDR2 sequences are MNHEY and SVGEGT. CDR3 protein: CASSRTGRGEQYF. CDR3 DNA: TGTGCCAGCAGTAGGACAGGGCGGGGAGAGCAGTACTTC.

The rearrangement links TRBV4-3 to TRBJ2-7; TRBD2 matches at 12 bases. This CDR3 is built from 15 residues. Trimming removed 3 bases from V and 2 bases from J; junction bases left unmatched: 2. Germline CDR1 LGHNA, CDR2 YSLEER. The CDR3 DNA reads as TGCGCCAGCAGCCAGACTAGCGGGAGCCCCTACGAGCAGTACTTC. It is translated as CASSQTSGSPYEQYF.

The chain links TRBV9 to TRBJ2-3; D may be TRBD1 (5 bases). The germline V and J ends were trimmed by 3 bases and 6 bases, with 17 bases remaining between them. Germline V gene sequence: CDR1 SGDLS, CDR2 YYNGEE. This CDR3 has 15 amino acids. This chain's CDR3 is CASSAGPRASDTQYF. CDR3 sequence (DNA): TGTGCCAGCAGCGCCGGCCCCAGGGCCTCCGATACGCAGTATTTT.

The chain is built from TRBV4-2 and TRBJ1-5; D remains unclear. Trimming took off 0 bases at V and 4 bases at J, with 4 bases between the two ends. The CDR3 spans 13 residues. Germline CDR1 is LGHNA and CDR2 is YNFKEQ. The CDR3 spells CASSQDRNQPQHF. The DNA of the CDR3 is TGTGCCAGCAGCCAAGACAGGAATCAGCCCCAGCATTTT.

The chain links TRBV28 to TRBJ1-3; possibly TRBD1 for D (5 bases). The CDR3 extends over 14 amino acids. Trimming took 4 bases from V and 7 from J, leaving 14 bases between them. Germline assignment: CDR1 MDHEN and CDR2 SYDVKM. CDR3 in DNA: TGTGCCAGCAGTTCAAGCAGGGTTGGCAACACCATATATTTT. It specifies CASSSSRVGNTIYF.

This chain links TRBV11-3 with TRBJ2-1, with 7 bases aligning to TRBD2. Germline lookup yields CDR1 SGHNT and CDR2 YENEEA. The CDR3 loop spans 15 amino acids. With 1 base clipped from V and 9 bases from J, the junction kept 9 bases outside the gene matches. DNA for the CDR3: TGTGCCAGCAGCTTAGGGACTAGGTCTGAGGCTGAGCAGTTCTTC. Translation gives CASSLGTRSEAEQFF.

J is TRBJ1-1 and V is TRBV9; 7 positions agree with TRBD1. Germline V gives CDR1 SGDLS, CDR2 YYNGEE. The J segment lost 10 bases and the V segment lost 3 bases, leaving 12 bases of the junction unmatched. The CDR3 has 14 residues. The CDR3 DNA follows: TGTGCCAGCAGCGGCACAGGGGCCGACTCTAGAGCTTTCTTT. It specifies CASSGTGADSRAFF.

J is TRBJ2-1 and V is TRBV29-1; D may be TRBD2 (6 bases). The CDR3 is made up of 17 amino acids. The germline V gene has CDR1 SQVTM and CDR2 ANQGSEA. V shed 5 bases and J shed 0 bases, with 20 bases lying between them. The CDR3 sequence: CSVPSPGSGSSYNEQFF. Here the CDR3 DNA reads TGCAGCGTTCCCTCCCCAGGTAGCGGAAGCTCCTACAATGAGCAGTTCTTC.

This chain connects TRBV6-1 to TRBJ1-1, with 7 bases matching TRBD1. Germline assignment: CDR1 MNHNS and CDR2 SASEGT. Germline trimming cut 3 bases from V and 1 base from J; bases unmatched to any gene: 8. The length of the CDR3 is 16 residues. The CDR3 sequence: CASSDQGQPRNTEAFF. In DNA form, the CDR3 reads TGTGCCAGCAGTGATCAGGGACAGCCGAGGAACACTGAAGCTTTCTTT.

The chain has TRBV7-8 and TRBJ1-5, with 11 bases fitting TRBD1. Germline CDR1 and CDR2: SGHVS and FQNEAQ. This CDR3 is 19 amino acids long. The junction had 13 bases not matched to a gene; V was cut back by 5 bases and J by 1 base. CDR3 in amino acids: CASSRGIGQGAGSNQPQHF. The CDR3 DNA follows: TGTGCCAGCAGCAGAGGAATAGGACAGGGGGCCGGGAGCAATCAGCCCCAGCATTTT.

CDR3 bases: TGTGCCAGCAGTTACGTAAATCAGCCCCAGCATTTT. Translation: CASSYVNQPQHF. This chain connects TRBV6-6 to TRBJ1-5; unclear D gene. Germline assignment: CDR1 MNHNY and CDR2 SVGAGI (reference sequence). The CDR3 contains 12 residues. V lost 2 bases to trimming and J lost 4 bases, with 3 bases between them.

This chain uses TRBV28 with TRBJ1-1, with D tentatively TRBD1 (5 bases). Trimming shortened V by 6 bases and J by 0 bases, and 23 bases separated the two germline ends. Germline loops: CDR1 MDHEN, CDR2 SYDVKM. This CDR3 has 18 residues. CDR3 amino acids: CASRPRDSTSFMNTEAFF. CDR3 DNA: TGTGCCAGCAGACCCCGAGACAGCACCTCCTTCATGAACACTGAAGCTTTCTTT. Together with reference TRBV28 and TRBJ1-1, the CDR3 gives the full variable domain: DVKVTQSSRYLVKRTGEKVFLECVQDMDHENMFWYRQDPGLGLRLIYFSYDVKMKEKGDIPEGYSVSREKKERFSLILESASTNQTSMYLCASRPRDSTSFMNTEAFFGQGTRLTVV.

The rearrangement joins TRBV7-6 to TRBJ1-3; D may be TRBD1 (5 bases). The germline CDR1 and CDR2 sequences are SGHVS and FNYEAQ. Trimming stripped 2 bases from V and 2 bases from J, with 13 bases between. The CDR3 length is 16 residues. The CDR3 reads CASSLSSGPAGNTIYF. CDR3 in DNA: TGTGCCAGCAGCTTATCTTCAGGGCCGGCTGGAAACACCATATATTTT.

This chain links TRBV28 with TRBJ1-6; tentatively, D is TRBD1 (6 bases). Germline loops: CDR1 MDHEN, CDR2 SYDVKM. With 8 bases removed from V and 9 bases from J, the gap between germline ends came to 20 bases. The CDR3 has 15 residues. The chain's CDR3 is CASAGLTGRGSPLHF. CDR3 DNA sequence: TGTGCCAGCGCCGGCCTAACAGGGCGCGGTTCACCCCTCCACTTT.